Sequencing of this TCR beta chain was carried out in a study of T cell responses to AZD1222 COVID-19 vaccine. Study outcomes and limitations: Unmutated variant regions reportedly attract nearly half of all spike-specific TCRs.

Germline V gene lookup returns CDR1 MNHEY and CDR2 SVGEGT. CDR3 length: 17 residues. V dropped 5 bases and J dropped 5; count of bases not matched to a gene: 16. About this clone: As yet, its antigen is unknown.

Repertoires were generated with immunoSEQ multiplex PCR, while TCRdb's copy carries only in-frame clones and drops some. Among 90,000 to 150,000 clones listed, 70% to 90% were seen once. Sequenced material: peripheral blood, taken on day 0 of AZD1222 vaccination. The chain uses TRBV6-2 or TRBV6-3 and TRBJ2-7; 9 bases match TRBD2. The clonotype comes from an adult in good health. CDR3 sequence (DNA): TGTGCCAGCAGTCTACTTTCTCATAGCGGGGGCCCTCACGAGCAGTACTTC. It specifies CASSLLSHSGGPHEQYF.